These 2 T cell receptor beta chains share one sample of origin, sequenced in a study of CD8 T cells in ankylosing spondylitis. No cognate antigen is known for these TCRs. Study-wide results and limits: For ankylosing spondylitis blood, a TCR beta motif of about 8 highly homologous variants appeared characteristic.

Each CDR3 protein is one row after TCRdb ran MiXCR on the 5' RACE reads. The data contain 390,000 or so distinct CDR3 sequences, under 25% of them singletons. Input material: blood, either unsorted or a sorted T cell fraction (not recorded which). Receptors were obtained from a male donor with ankylosing spondylitis.

V usage is TRBV3-1 and J usage is TRBJ2-1; D unclear. With 4 bases removed from V and 10 bases from J, the gap between germline ends came to 20 bases. This CDR3 is built from 15 residues. Germline CDR1 LGHDT, CDR2 YNNKEL (reference sequence). CDR3 loop: CASSPTREVVREQFF. CDR3 sequence (DNA): TGTGCCAGCAGCCCGACCCGAGAGGTGGTACGGGAGCAGTTCTTC.

The chain couples TRBV2 to TRBJ1-1; D possibly corresponds to TRBD1 (6 bases). This CDR3 region has 16 residues. V dropped 6 bases and J dropped 0 bases, with 17 bases sitting between them. The germline V gene has CDR1 SNHLY and CDR2 FYNNEI. The CDR3 coding sequence is TGTGCCAGCAGGCAGGGGCCCACACCTATGAACACTGAAGCTTTCTTT. Protein sequence: CASRQGPTPMNTEAFF.